This T cell receptor (beta chain) derives from a study of blood T cell repertoires in COVID-19. Clones were read by immunoSEQ multiplex PCR, and TCRdb kept only the in-frame ones, dropping some. Of about 330,000 clones listed, 70% to 90% are singletons. The germline CDR1 and CDR2 sequences are KGHSH and LQKENI. Trimming took off 0 bases at V and 2 bases at J, with 8 bases between the two ends. This CDR3 spans 14 amino acids. This receptor was identified in a woman between 50 and 59 years old with active or convalescent COVID-19. V and J are TRBV18 and TRBJ2-7, with TRBD2 as a possible D gene (6 bases). Sequencing used peripheral blood. The CDR3 DNA sequence: TGTGCCAGCTCACCACCGGGGGAGGCCTACGAGCAGTACTTC. Translated, it gives CASSPPGEAYEQYF.